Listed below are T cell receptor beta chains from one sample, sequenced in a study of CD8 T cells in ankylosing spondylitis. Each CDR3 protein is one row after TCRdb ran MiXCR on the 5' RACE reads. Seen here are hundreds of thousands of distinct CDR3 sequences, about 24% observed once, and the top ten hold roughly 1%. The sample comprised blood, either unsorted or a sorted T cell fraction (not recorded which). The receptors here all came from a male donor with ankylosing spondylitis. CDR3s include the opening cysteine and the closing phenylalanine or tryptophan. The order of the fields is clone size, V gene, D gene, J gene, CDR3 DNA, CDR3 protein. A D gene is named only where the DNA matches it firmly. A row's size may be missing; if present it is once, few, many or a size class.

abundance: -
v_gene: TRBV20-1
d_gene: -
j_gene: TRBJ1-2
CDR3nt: TGCAGTGCTGTGGGACAAGGGGGTAACTATGGCTACACCTTC
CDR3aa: CSAVGQGGNYGYTF

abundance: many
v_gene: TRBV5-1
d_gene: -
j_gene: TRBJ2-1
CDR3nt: TGCGCCAGCAGCTTGGAAGGGCCCCCGAGGGCCTACAATGAGCAGTTCTTC
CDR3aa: CASSLEGPPRAYNEQFF

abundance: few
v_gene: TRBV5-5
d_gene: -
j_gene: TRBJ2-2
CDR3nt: TGTGCCAGCAGCTCCCGCGGGACAGTTAACACCGGGGAGCTGTTTTTT
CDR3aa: CASSSRGTVNTGELFF

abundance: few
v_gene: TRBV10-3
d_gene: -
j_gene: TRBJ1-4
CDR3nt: TGTGCCATCAGTGAGGGCGAGGGAGTGTTTTTT
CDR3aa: CAISEGEGVFF

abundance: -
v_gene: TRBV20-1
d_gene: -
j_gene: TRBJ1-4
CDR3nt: TGCAGTGCTAGCGACAGCGAGCGTGAAAAACTGTTTTTT
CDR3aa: CSASDSEREKLFF

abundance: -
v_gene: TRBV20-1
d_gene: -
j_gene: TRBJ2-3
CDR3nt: TGCAGTGCTACGGCCCGGAGCACAGATACGCAGTATTTT
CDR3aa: CSATARSTDTQYF

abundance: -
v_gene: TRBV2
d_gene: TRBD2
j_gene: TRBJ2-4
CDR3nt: TGTGCCAGCAGTGAAGAGATAGCGGGCCCAAACATTCAGTACTTC
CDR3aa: CASSEEIAGPNIQYF

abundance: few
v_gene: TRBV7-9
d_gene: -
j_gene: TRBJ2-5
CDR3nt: TGTGCCAGCAGTGGAAGGCGCCAAGAGACCCAGTACTTC
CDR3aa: CASSGRRQETQYF

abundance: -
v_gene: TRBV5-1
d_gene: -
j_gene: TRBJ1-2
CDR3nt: TGCGCCAGCAGCTTGGCCGGGGTGGGAGGCTACACCTTC
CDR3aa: CASSLAGVGGYTF

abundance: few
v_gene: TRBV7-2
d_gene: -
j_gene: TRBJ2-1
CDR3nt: TGTGCCAGCAGTTCCATAGGTTCCTACAATGAGCAGTTCTTC
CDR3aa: CASSSIGSYNEQFF

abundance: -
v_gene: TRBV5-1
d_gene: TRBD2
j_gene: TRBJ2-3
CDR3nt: TGCGCCAGCAGCCCGGGACTAGCGGGAGGGACCACAGATACGCAGTATTTT
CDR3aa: CASSPGLAGGTTDTQYF

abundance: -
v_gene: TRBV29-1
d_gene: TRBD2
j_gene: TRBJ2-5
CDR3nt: TGCAGCGTGGACCGGGGGGTCAGGGAGACCCAGTACTTC
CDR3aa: CSVDRGVRETQYF

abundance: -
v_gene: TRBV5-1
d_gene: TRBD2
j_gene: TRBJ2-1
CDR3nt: TGCGCCAGCAGCTTGGGCGGGAGGATGTCCTACAATGAGCAGTTCTTC
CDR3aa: CASSLGGRMSYNEQFF

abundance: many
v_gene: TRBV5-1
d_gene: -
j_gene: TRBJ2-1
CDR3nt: TGCGCCAGCAGATCCTTAACGGGAGCAACTTACAATGAGCAGTTCTTC
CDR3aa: CASRSLTGATYNEQFF

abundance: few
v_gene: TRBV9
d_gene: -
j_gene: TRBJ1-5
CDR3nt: TGTGCCAGCAGCGTCGGGAGTGGACTGATCAATCAGCCCCAGCATTTT
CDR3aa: CASSVGSGLINQPQHF

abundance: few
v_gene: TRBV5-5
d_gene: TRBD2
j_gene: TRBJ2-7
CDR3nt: TGTGCCAGCATGGCGGGAGCCTACGAGCAGTACTTC
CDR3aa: CASMAGAYEQYF

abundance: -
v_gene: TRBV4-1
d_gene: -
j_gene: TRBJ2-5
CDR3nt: TGCGCCAGCAGCCAAGGTCCCCCTAGTGCCGCCTTTGGGACCCAGTACTTC
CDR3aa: CASSQGPPSAAFGTQYF

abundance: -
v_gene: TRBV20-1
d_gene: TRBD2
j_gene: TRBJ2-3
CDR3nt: TGCAGTGCTAGAGATGACCAGCGGGATAGCACAGATACGCAGTATTTT
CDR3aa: CSARDDQRDSTDTQYF

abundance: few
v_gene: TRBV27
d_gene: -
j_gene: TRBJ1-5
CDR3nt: TGTGCCAGCAGAGGAACAGGATTGAATCAGCCCCAGCATTTT
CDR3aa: CASRGTGLNQPQHF

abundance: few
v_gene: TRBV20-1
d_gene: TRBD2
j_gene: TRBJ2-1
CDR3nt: TGCAGCTTCAACACCCTGGGTAGCGGGGGGTACAATGAGCAGTTCTTC
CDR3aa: CSFNTLGSGGYNEQFF

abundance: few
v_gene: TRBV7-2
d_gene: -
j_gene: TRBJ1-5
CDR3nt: TGTGCCAGCAGCGCTAGGGGCAGGGGTGGCGATCAGCCCCAGCATTTT
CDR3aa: CASSARGRGGDQPQHF

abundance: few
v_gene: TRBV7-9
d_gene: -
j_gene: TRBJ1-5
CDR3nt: TGTGCCAGCAGCGAAACCTATGGGGGAACTAATCAGCCCCAGCATTTT
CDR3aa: CASSETYGGTNQPQHF

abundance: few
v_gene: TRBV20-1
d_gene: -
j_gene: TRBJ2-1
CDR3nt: TGCAGTGCCTCGCCGAACAATGAGCAGTTCTTC
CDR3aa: CSASPNNEQFF

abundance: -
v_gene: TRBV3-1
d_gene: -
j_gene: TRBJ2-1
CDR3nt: TGTGCCAGCAGGATATCCGGGGGCATCAATGAGCAGTTCTTC
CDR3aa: CASRISGGINEQFF

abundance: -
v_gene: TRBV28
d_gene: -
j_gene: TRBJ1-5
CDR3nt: TGTGCCAGCAGCTTTGTCCGCCTTGGACAGCTCAGGCAGCCCCAGCATTTT
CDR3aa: CASSFVRLGQLRQPQHF

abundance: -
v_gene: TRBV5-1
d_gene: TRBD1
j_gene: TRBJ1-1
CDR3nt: TGCGCCAGCAGCTTAGTGGGGGACAGTGAAGCTTTCTTT
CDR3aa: CASSLVGDSEAFF

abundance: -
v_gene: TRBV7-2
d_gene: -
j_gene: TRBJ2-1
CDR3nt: TGTGCCAGCAGCTTAGGTCAGGGAGGGGGCAATGAGCAGTTCTTC
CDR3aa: CASSLGQGGGNEQFF

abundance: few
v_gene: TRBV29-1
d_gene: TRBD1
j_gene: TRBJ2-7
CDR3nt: TGCAGCGTTATTCAGGGGGCTATAGGCGAGCAGTACTTC
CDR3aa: CSVIQGAIGEQYF

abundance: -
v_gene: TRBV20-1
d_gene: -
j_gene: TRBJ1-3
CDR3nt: TGCAGTGCTAGCAACGACGGCGGCTCTGGAAACACCATATATTTT
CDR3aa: CSASNDGGSGNTIYF

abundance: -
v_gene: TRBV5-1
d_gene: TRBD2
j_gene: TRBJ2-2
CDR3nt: TGCGCCAGCAGCTTCACTAGCGGCCCCACCGGGGAGCTGTTTTTT
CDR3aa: CASSFTSGPTGELFF

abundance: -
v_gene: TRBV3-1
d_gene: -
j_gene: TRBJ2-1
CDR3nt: TGTGCCAGCAGCCAAGAGGTACCCAGTGCGGGCAATGAGCAGTTCTTC
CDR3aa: CASSQEVPSAGNEQFF

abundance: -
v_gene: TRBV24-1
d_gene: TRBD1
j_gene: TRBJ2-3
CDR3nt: TGTGCCACCAGTGATAAGACAGGGGGAGGCACAGATACGCAGTATTTT
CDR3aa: CATSDKTGGGTDTQYF

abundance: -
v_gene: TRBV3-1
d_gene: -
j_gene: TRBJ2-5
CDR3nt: TGTGCCAGCAGCCAAGATTTGACCTTAAAGACCCAGTACTTC
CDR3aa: CASSQDLTLKTQYF

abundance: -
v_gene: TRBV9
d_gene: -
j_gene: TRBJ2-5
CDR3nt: TGTGCCAGCAGCAGCGGGCAAACTTCCCAGTACTTC
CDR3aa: CASSSGQTSQYF

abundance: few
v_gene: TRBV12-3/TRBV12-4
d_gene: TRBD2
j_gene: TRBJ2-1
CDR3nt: TGTGCCAGCGGGACTAGCGGGAGGGACAATGTGCAGTTCTTC
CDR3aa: CASGTSGRDNVQFF

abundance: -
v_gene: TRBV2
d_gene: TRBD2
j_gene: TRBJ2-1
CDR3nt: TGTGCCAGCCTCCTAGCGGGCGGGACCTACAATGAGCAGTTCTTC
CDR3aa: CASLLAGGTYNEQFF

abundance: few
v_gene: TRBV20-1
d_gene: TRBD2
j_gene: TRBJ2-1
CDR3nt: TGCAGTGCTTTGGGACTAGCGGTAACCTACAATGAGCAGTTCTTC
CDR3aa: CSALGLAVTYNEQFF

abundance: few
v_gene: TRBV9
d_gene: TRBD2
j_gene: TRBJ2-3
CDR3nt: TGTGCCAGCAGCGCTGGGACTAGCGGGGTGGATACGCAGTATTTT
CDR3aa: CASSAGTSGVDTQYF

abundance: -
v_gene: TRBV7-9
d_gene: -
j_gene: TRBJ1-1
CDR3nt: TGTGCCAGCAGCTCAACCGGGACCGTGAACACTGAAGCTTTCTTT
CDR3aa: CASSSTGTVNTEAFF

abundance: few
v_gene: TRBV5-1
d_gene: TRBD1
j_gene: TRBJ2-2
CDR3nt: TGCGCCAGCAGCCCCCGACAGGGGGCTGGGACCGGGGAGCTGTTTTTT
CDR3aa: CASSPRQGAGTGELFF

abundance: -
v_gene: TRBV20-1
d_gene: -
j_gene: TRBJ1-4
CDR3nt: TGCAGTGCTGCCCGGGGGCAGTTTAATGAAAAACTGTTTTTT
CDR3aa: CSAARGQFNEKLFF

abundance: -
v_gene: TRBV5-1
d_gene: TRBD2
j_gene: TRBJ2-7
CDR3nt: TGCGCCAGCAGCTTGGACCTCACTAGCGGATTTTACTTC
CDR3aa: CASSLDLTSGFYF

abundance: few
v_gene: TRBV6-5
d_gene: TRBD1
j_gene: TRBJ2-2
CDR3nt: TGTGCCAGCAGTTTACTGCAGGGGGCAGACACCGGGGAGCTGTTTTTT
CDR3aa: CASSLLQGADTGELFF

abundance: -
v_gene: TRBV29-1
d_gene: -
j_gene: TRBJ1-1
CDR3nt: TGCAGCGTTGTGAGGCTAATCGGGAACACTGAAGCTTTCTTT
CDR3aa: CSVVRLIGNTEAFF

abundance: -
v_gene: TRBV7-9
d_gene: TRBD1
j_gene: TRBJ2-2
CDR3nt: TGTGCCAGCAGCTTGGGACAGCAGTCGAACACCGGGGAGCTGTTTTTT
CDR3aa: CASSLGQQSNTGELFF

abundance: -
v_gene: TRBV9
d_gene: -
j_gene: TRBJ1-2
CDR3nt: TGTGCCAGCAGCGTAGACGAAGGTCGCTATGGAGGCTACACCTTC
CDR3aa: CASSVDEGRYGGYTF